This note documents a single T cell receptor (beta chain) sequence. Its antigen is currently unknown. This CDR3 has 15 residues. The V gene's germline CDR1 is MNHNS and CDR2 SASEGT. With 4 bases removed from V and 5 bases from J, the gap between germline ends came to 15 bases. This entry comes from a study of T cells in Graves' hyperthyroidism and ophthalmopathy. TCR beta CDR3 region amplification was performed from RNA transcripts. Researchers ran a first-round RT-PCR on the TCR CDR3 using the HTBI primer set. TCRdb recomputed calls from the multiplex PCR reads with MiXCR, one row per CDR3 protein. This table holds about half a million distinct CDR3 sequences, roughly 20% found once. Whole-study findings and limits: Blood also contained most expanded thyroid clonotypes above 0.001.

Disease duration under 2 months; hyperthyroidism patients were aged 18 to 65. Exclusion of a patient resulted from uncontrolled infection, other autoimmune disease, pregnancy or lactation. Roughly 10 ml of fresh peripheral blood supplied the PBMCs. The specimen sequenced was blood. The chain has TRBV6-1 and TRBJ1-5; no firm D call. The clonotype comes from a man between 18 and 29 years old with Graves' hyperthyroidism. CDR3 bases: TGTGCCAGCAGTGGGTACGGAGGCGCTTATCAGCCCCAGCATTTT. Protein product: CASSGYGGAYQPQHF.